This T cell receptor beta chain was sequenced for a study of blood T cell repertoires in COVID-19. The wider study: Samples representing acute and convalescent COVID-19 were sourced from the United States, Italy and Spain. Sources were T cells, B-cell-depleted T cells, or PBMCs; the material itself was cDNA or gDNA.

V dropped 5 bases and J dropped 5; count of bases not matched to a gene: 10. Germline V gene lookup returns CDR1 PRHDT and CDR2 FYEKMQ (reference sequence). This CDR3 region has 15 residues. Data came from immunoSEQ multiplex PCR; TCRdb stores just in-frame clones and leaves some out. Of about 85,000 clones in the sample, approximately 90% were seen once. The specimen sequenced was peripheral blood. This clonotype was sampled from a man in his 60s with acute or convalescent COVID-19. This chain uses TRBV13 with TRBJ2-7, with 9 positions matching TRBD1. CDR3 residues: CASSPEGQGGDEQYF. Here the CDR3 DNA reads TGTGCCAGCAGCCCGGAGGGACAGGGCGGAGACGAGCAGTACTTC.